These 20 T cell receptor beta chains came from one sample sequenced in a study of shared clonotypes between healthy human individuals. The naive CD8 subset, CD45RO-negative cells positively selected for CCR7, excluded terminally differentiated effector memory CD45RA+ cells. Using immunoSEQ multiplex PCR, the repertoire was profiled, and TCRdb retains in-frame clones only, with some absent. The sample has nearly 2 million clones, about 95% seen once. Sequenced input: naive CD8+ T cells sorted from blood. These TCRs come from a man between 18 and 35 years old in good health.

The chain carries TRBV4-2 and TRBJ2-1, with TRBD2 matching 7 bases. CDR3 size: 13 residues. Germline assignment: CDR1 LGHNA and CDR2 YNFKEQ. Trimming cost V 5 bases and J 6 bases; bases outside gene matches: 4. The CDR3 DNA sequence: TGTGCCAGCAGCTGGACTAGGGCCAATGAGCAGTTCTTC. It encodes CASSWTRANEQFF.

CDR3 DNA: TGTGCCAGCAGCTTAACTAAACAGGGGCGGCACGAGCAGTACTTC. Encoded protein: CASSLTKQGRHEQYF. V and J are TRBV7-9 and TRBJ2-7; 7 bases match TRBD1. Per germline, CDR1 SEHNR and CDR2 FQNEAQ (reference sequence). This CDR3 comprises 15 residues. V shed 2 bases, J shed 5 bases, and the junction held 9 bases outside the gene matches.

The genes are TRBV29-1 and TRBJ2-1, with D possibly matching TRBD2 (5 bases). The length of the CDR3 is 15 residues. V was clipped by 0 bases and J by 0 bases, with 9 bases between them. Per the germline V gene, CDR1 is SQVTM and CDR2 is ANQGSEA. CDR3 DNA: TGCAGCGTTGAAGATGAGCGGAGCTCCTACAATGAGCAGTTCTTC. Translating it yields CSVEDERSSYNEQFF.

The chain uses TRBV9 and TRBJ1-2; 7 bases fit TRBD1. The germline V gene encodes CDR1 SGDLS and CDR2 YYNGEE. This CDR3 is built from 15 residues. The junction had 12 bases not matched to a gene; V was cut back by 3 bases and J by 7 bases. CDR3 coding DNA: TGTGCCAGCAGCGAGTCCGGGACAGCAAATTTTGGCTACACCTTC. Protein product: CASSESGTANFGYTF.

V and J are TRBV30 and TRBJ1-2; no clear D. V dropped 2 bases and J dropped 1 base, with 8 bases sitting between them. Germline loops: CDR1 GTSNPN, CDR2 SVGIG (reference sequence). There are 13 residues in the CDR3. The CDR3 here is CAWSPGHNYGYTF. The DNA of the CDR3 is TGTGCCTGGAGTCCAGGCCATAACTATGGCTACACCTTC.

The rearrangement uses TRBV5-1 and TRBJ2-7; TRBD2 agrees at 7 bases. CDR1 is SGHRS, CDR2 YFSETQ, per germline. The CDR3 covers 14 residues. V lost 1 base to trimming and J lost 6 bases; unmatched junction nucleotides: 7. The CDR3 coding sequence is TGCGCCAGCAGCTTGTCCGGTGGGGAGGGCGAGCAGTACTTC. Translation gives CASSLSGGEGEQYF.

Worth noting for this clone: This sequence may be a read error, since a much larger clone differs from it by one base. CDR3 bases: TGTGCCAGCAGCGGGAACACCGGGGAGCTGTTTTTT. Protein product: CASSGNTGELFF. The V call is TRBV13, the J call TRBJ2-2; D unclear. Germline CDR1 and CDR2: PRHDT and FYEKMQ (reference sequence). Trimming removed 5 bases from V and 1 base from J, with 2 bases in between. There are 12 residues in the CDR3.

Comment on this clone: This same CDR3 is encoded by further DNA sequences in the sample. In DNA form, the CDR3 reads TGTGCCAGCAGCTTAGGGGAAAGCTACGAGCAGTACTTC. It yields the protein CASSLGESYEQYF. The rearrangement joins TRBV5-4 to TRBJ2-7; possible D gene TRBD1, 5 bases. CDR3 length: 13 amino acids. Trimming shortened V by 2 bases and J by 3 bases, and 9 bases separated the two germline ends. The germline gives CDR1 SGHNT, CDR2 YYREEE (reference sequence).

Note on this clone: The same CDR3 arises from other DNA sequences in this sample as well. The rearrangement uses TRBV6-5 and TRBJ1-1; tentatively, D is TRBD1 (5 bases). Germline CDR1 MNHEY, CDR2 SVGAGI. Between the trimmed V and J ends, which lost 0 bases and 3 bases, there was a span of 8 bases. The CDR3 is made up of 14 amino acids. The CDR3 nucleotides are TGTGCCAGCAGTTACTCCGAAGGGGACACTGAAGCTTTCTTT. Encoded protein: CASSYSEGDTEAFF.

The chain combines TRBV7-2 with TRBJ2-2, with D unresolved. Per the germline V gene, CDR1 is SGHTA and CDR2 is FQGNSA. This CDR3 is built from 13 residues. The V end lost 2 bases, the J end lost 6 bases, and 7 bases lay between the germline ends. The CDR3 sequence is CASSLIGAGELFF. The DNA for the CDR3 is TGTGCCAGCAGCTTAATTGGGGCCGGGGAGCTGTTTTTT.

In DNA form, the CDR3 reads TGTGCCAGCAGCTTGACGCTAGCGTCGAACACCGGGGAGCTGTTTTTT. Protein: CASSLTLASNTGELFF. The rearrangement links TRBV5-5 to TRBJ2-2; D is possibly TRBD2 (6 bases). Germline CDR1 SGHKS, CDR2 YYEKEE (reference sequence). Trimming shortened V by 1 base and J by 0 bases, and 10 bases separated the two germline ends. This CDR3 contains 16 residues.

Worth noting for this clone: Within the sample, other DNA sequences also encode this same CDR3. The gene calls are TRBV7-9 and TRBJ2-1, with TRBD1 matching over 7 bases. Germline lookup yields CDR1 SEHNR and CDR2 FQNEAQ (reference sequence). The CDR3 has 15 residues. J gave up 2 bases and V 3 bases, and 4 bases lay outside the gene matches. The CDR3 bases are TGTGCCAGCAGCTTGGGGCAGGGGGCCTACAATGAGCAGTTCTTC. It is translated as CASSLGQGAYNEQFF.

This chain uses TRBV7-6 with TRBJ2-5; 7 bases line up with TRBD2. This CDR3 region has 16 residues. Unmatched junction bases numbered 8, after V lost 4 bases and J lost 0 bases. CDR1 SGHVS and CDR2 FNYEAQ come from the germline V gene. CDR3 sequence (DNA): TGTGCCAGCAGCTCCCGGGGGGACGGGAACCAAGAGACCCAGTACTTC. Its translation is CASSSRGDGNQETQYF.

This clone has a single count. This rearrangement joins TRBV6-5 to TRBJ2-4; D is possibly TRBD1 (5 bases). The CDR3 has 15 residues. The V gene's germline CDR1 is MNHEY and CDR2 SVGAGI. V lost 3 bases and J 6 bases, leaving 15 bases between the germline ends. The CDR3 region is CASSYSTDGANIQYF. CDR3 in DNA: TGTGCCAGCAGTTATTCCACCGATGGGGCAAACATTCAGTACTTC.

The chain couples TRBV12-1 to TRBJ2-7; the table's D call TRBD1 went unverified against the DNA. TRBV12-1 is reported as a pseudogene. The CDR3 has 14 residues. In nucleotides, the CDR3 is TGTGCCAGCAGCACCGACAGGGATCCCTACGAGCAGTACTTC. Translated: CASSTDRDPYEQYF.

This rearrangement joins TRBV6-1 to TRBJ2-4, with D perhaps TRBD1 (6 bases). The germline V and J ends were trimmed by 2 bases and 0 bases, with 11 bases remaining between them. The CDR3 runs to 16 residues. Looked up from germline, CDR1 is MNHNS and CDR2 is SASEGT. In DNA form, the CDR3 reads TGTGCCAGCAGTGAATATACAGGGCCAGCCAAAAACATTCAGTACTTC. This codes for CASSEYTGPAKNIQYF.

With respect to this clone: Other DNA sequences in this specimen translate into the identical CDR3. V is TRBV6-5 and J is TRBJ2-2; no clear D gene. Germline CDR1 reads MNHEY; CDR2 reads SVGAGI. The CDR3 extends over 14 amino acids. V gave up 0 bases and J gave up 7 bases, with 9 bases separating them. Here the CDR3 DNA reads TGTGCCAGCAGTTACTCTGAAGGTGTCGGGGAGCTGTTTTTT. It translates to CASSYSEGVGELFF.

With regard to this clone: This sample includes further DNA sequences coding for the same CDR3. The V gene is TRBV6-6, the J gene TRBJ2-3, with a possible D match to TRBD2 (6 bases). This CDR3 contains 11 residues. Trimming stripped 7 bases from V and 5 bases from J, with 7 bases between. Germline lookup yields CDR1 MNHNY and CDR2 SVGAGI (reference sequence). Here the CDR3 reads CASTRGDTQYF. Here the CDR3 DNA reads TGTGCCAGCACGCGGGGAGATACGCAGTATTTT.

V is TRBV7-9 and J is TRBJ1-1, with TRBD1 matching 8 bases. With 5 bases clipped from V and 7 bases from J, the junction kept 12 bases outside the gene matches. Germline V gene data show CDR1 as SEHNR and CDR2 as FQNEAQ (reference sequence). The CDR3 loop spans 15 amino acids. CDR3 protein: CASSPRSFGQGEAFF. CDR3 DNA: TGTGCCAGCAGCCCTCGAAGTTTCGGACAGGGTGAAGCTTTCTTT.

This clone was observed a single time. The chain has TRBV4-1 and TRBJ2-1, with 12 bases fitting TRBD2. The CDR3 consists of 14 residues. V lost 4 bases to trimming and J lost 9 bases; unmatched junction nucleotides: 4. The germline gives CDR1 MGHRA, CDR2 YSYEKL. CDR3 sequence: CASSRTLAGGEQFF. CDR3 nucleotide sequence: TGCGCCAGCAGCCGCACACTAGCGGGAGGTGAGCAGTTCTTC.